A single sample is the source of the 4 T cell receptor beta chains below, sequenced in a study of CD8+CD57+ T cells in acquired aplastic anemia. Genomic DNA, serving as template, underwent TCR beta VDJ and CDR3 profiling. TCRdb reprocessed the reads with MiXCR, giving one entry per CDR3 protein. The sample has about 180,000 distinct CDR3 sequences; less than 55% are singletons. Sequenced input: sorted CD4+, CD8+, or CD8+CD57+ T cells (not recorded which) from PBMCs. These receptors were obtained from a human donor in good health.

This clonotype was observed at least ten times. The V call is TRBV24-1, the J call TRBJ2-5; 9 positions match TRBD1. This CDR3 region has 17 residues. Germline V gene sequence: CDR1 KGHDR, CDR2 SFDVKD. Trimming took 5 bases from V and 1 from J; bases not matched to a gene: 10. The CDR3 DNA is TGTGCCACCAGTGGCAGACAGGGGGTCACCCTCCAAGAGACCCAGTACTTC. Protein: CATSGRQGVTLQETQYF.

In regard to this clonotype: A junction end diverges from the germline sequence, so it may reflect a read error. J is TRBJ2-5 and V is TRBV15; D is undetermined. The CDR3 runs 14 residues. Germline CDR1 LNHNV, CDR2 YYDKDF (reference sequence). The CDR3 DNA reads TGTGCCGCCAGCAGAGATCGGAGCGAAGAGACCCAGTACTTC. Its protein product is CAASRDRSEETQYF.

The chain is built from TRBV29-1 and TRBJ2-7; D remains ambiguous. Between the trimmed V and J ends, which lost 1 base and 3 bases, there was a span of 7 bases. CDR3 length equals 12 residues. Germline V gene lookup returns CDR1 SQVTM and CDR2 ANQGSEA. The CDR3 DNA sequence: TGCAGCGTTGAAGTGCGAGACTACGAGCAGTACTTC. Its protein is CSVEVRDYEQYF.

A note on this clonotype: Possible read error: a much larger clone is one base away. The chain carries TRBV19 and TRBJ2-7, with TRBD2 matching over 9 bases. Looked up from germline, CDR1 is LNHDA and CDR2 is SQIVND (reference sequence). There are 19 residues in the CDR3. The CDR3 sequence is CASSRGQSRGLANSHEQYF. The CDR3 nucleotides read TGTGCCAGTAGTAGGGGACAGTCGAGAGGACTAGCGAACTCCCACGAGCAGTACTTC.